Below are 15 T cell receptor beta chains sequenced from a single sample in a study of blood T cell repertoires in COVID-19. Here immunoSEQ multiplex PCR was the method, and the copy in TCRdb shows in-frame clones only, minus some. The data show 150,000 to 200,000 clones, under 85% seen once. Material: peripheral blood. These receptors were taken from a woman aged 40 to 50 with acute or convalescent COVID-19.

This sequence joins TRBV9 and TRBJ1-4; TRBD1 matches 10 bases. V lost 6 bases to trimming and J lost 4 bases; unmatched junction nucleotides: 12. Germline loops: CDR1 SGDLS, CDR2 YYNGEE. The CDR3 spans 17 residues. CDR3 DNA: TGTGCCAGCACCCAGGGACAGGGGATATCATATAATGAAAAACTGTTTTTT. Amino acid sequence: CASTQGQGISYNEKLFF.

The rearrangement joins TRBV3-1 (or the pseudogene TRBV3-2) to TRBJ2-5; TRBD1 aligns across 7 bases. V lost 3 bases and J lost 3; bases outside the gene matches: 4. The CDR3 covers 14 residues. CDR1 is LGHDT, CDR2 YNNKEL, per germline (reference sequence). The DNA of the CDR3 is TGTGCCAGCAGCCATTACGGGACAGAAGAGACCCAGTACTTC. It codes for CASSHYGTEETQYF.

J is TRBJ1-5 and V is TRBV27, with D possibly TRBD1 on 5 matching bases. V gave up 2 bases and J gave up 11 bases, with 25 bases separating them. The CDR3 runs 17 residues. The germline V gene has CDR1 MNHEY and CDR2 SMNVEV (reference sequence). In DNA, the CDR3 is TGTGCCAGCAGTTTAACTTACCAGCAGGGCCCGGATTGGACCCAGCATTTT. This sequence encodes CASSLTYQQGPDWTQHF.

The genes are TRBV29-1 and TRBJ2-2, with TRBD2 as a possible D gene (6 bases). The germline CDR1 and CDR2 sequences are SQVTM and ANQGSEA. Trimming removed 3 bases from V and 4 bases from J, with 15 bases in between. CDR3 length: 15 residues. The CDR3 nucleotides read TGCAGCGTTGAGACGGGAGAGGAGGGCACCGGGGAGCTGTTTTTT. Its translation: CSVETGEEGTGELFF.

The V gene is TRBV24-1, the J gene TRBJ2-2, with D unresolved. From germline, CDR1 is KGHDR and CDR2 SFDVKD. Trimming stripped 3 bases from V and 5 bases from J, with 9 bases between. The CDR3 is 14 residues long. The DNA of the CDR3 is TGTGCCACCAGTGATACCGGAGAAACCGGGGAGCTGTTTTTT. Encoded protein: CATSDTGETGELFF.

V gene TRBV18 combines with J gene TRBJ2-5; no firm D call. V was shortened by 6 bases and J by 5 bases, with 10 bases between the two germline ends. Germline V gene data show CDR1 as KGHSH and CDR2 as LQKENI. This CDR3 is built from 12 residues. CDR3 DNA: TGTGCCAGCTCGCAAGAGTCGGAGACCCAGTACTTC. Its translation: CASSQESETQYF.

The chain joins TRBV3-1 (or the pseudogene TRBV3-2) to TRBJ2-3; a possible D gene is TRBD2 (5 bases). The V and J ends lost 7 bases and 2 bases respectively, with 10 bases between them. The CDR3 contains 13 residues. Germline V gene lookup returns CDR1 LGHDT and CDR2 YNNKEL (reference sequence). The CDR3 sequence is CASIGGNTDTQYF. Here the CDR3 DNA reads TGTGCCAGCATCGGAGGTAACACAGATACGCAGTATTTT.

This chain joins TRBV5-6 and TRBJ1-4; D is undetermined. The CDR3 spans 13 residues. V lost 7 bases and J 0 bases, leaving 7 bases between the germline ends. Germline assignment: CDR1 SGHDT and CDR2 YYEEEE. In nucleotides, the CDR3 is TGTGCCAGCGGCCGTGCAACTAATGAAAAACTGTTTTTT. Residues: CASGRATNEKLFF.

This rearrangement joins TRBV3-1 (or the pseudogene TRBV3-2) to TRBJ1-6; no clear D gene. The CDR3 spans 13 residues. The germline CDR1 and CDR2 sequences are LGHDT and YNNKEL (reference sequence). Trimming stripped 1 base from V and 7 bases from J, with 5 bases between. DNA for the CDR3: TGTGCCAGCAGCCAAGCGGTGAATTCACCCCTCCACTTT. Translated: CASSQAVNSPLHF.

This clone was seen more than once but under ten times. The chain joins TRBV4-1 to TRBJ1-5; D is undetermined. This CDR3 is 16 amino acids long. Trimming cost V 1 base and J 1 base, with 11 bases left between them. Germline loops: CDR1 MGHRA, CDR2 YSYEKL. CDR3 amino acids: CASSQVEVRSNQPQHF. As DNA, the CDR3 is TGCGCCAGCAGCCAAGTTGAGGTTCGAAGCAATCAGCCCCAGCATTTT.

The V and J genes are TRBV9 and TRBJ2-3; D is uncertain. The germline V gene has CDR1 SGDLS and CDR2 YYNGEE. Trimming removed 1 base at V and 0 bases at J, with 6 bases between. CDR3 length equals 14 residues. In nucleotides, the CDR3 is TGTGCCAGCAGCGTACCGTCTAGCACAGATACGCAGTATTTT. Its protein product is CASSVPSSTDTQYF. Using reference TRBV9 and TRBJ2-3 for the parts outside the CDR3, the full variable domain is DSGVTQTPKHLITATGQRVTLRCSPRSGDLSVYWYQQSLDQGLQFLIQYYNGEERAKGNILERFSAQQFPDLHSELNLSSLELGDSALYFCASSVPSSTDTQYFGPGTRLTVL.

J is TRBJ1-2 and V is TRBV7-2; D is ambiguous. CDR1 is SGHTA, CDR2 FQGNSA, per germline. The CDR3 extends over 14 amino acids. Trimming left V 7 bases short and J 7 bases short, with 19 bases between. The CDR3 nucleotides read TGTGCCAGCATCCCTCCTGCCTTGGGAGGTGGCTACACCTTC. Translation gives CASIPPALGGGYTF.

The V call is TRBV7-9, the J call TRBJ2-7; the match to TRBD1 covers 9 bases. This CDR3 spans 16 amino acids. Germline lookup yields CDR1 SEHNR and CDR2 FQNEAQ (reference sequence). The junction had 11 bases not matched to a gene; V was cut back by 5 bases and J by 3 bases. The CDR3 region has the DNA TGTGCCAGCAGCACTCCCCACTACAGGGGGCTCTACGAGCAGTACTTC. Its translation: CASSTPHYRGLYEQYF.

The rearrangement links TRBV15 to TRBJ2-6, with TRBD1 matching 9 bases. The trim removed 10 bases at V and 0 bases at J, leaving 10 bases unmatched. Germline V gene data show CDR1 as LNHNV and CDR2 as YYDKDF (reference sequence). The CDR3 loop spans 17 amino acids. The CDR3 DNA is TGTGCCAATTCGGGCGGGACAGGGCCCTCTGGGGCCAACGTCCTGACTTTC. It yields the protein CANSGGTGPSGANVLTF.

This chain uses TRBV28 with TRBJ1-6, with a weak D call TRBD1 (6 bases). The V end was cut by 7 bases, the J end by 11 bases, with 15 bases between. Germline assignment: CDR1 MDHEN and CDR2 SYDVKM. The CDR3 runs 13 residues. In nucleotides, the CDR3 is TGTGCCAGCAATTCCCAGGGGCTTACACCCCTCCACTTT. Translated, it gives CASNSQGLTPLHF.